The 3 T cell receptor beta chains below were found in one sample sequenced in a study of blood T cell repertoires in COVID-19. Libraries were prepared by immunoSEQ multiplex PCR; TCRdb keeps only in-frame clonotypes and omits some of them. The sample lists some 150,000 clones; about 90% were seen once. Input material: peripheral blood. Receptors originate from a man aged 45-65 years with acute or convalescent COVID-19.

The rearrangement links TRBV6-4 to TRBJ1-2, with D possibly being TRBD1 (5 bases). Germline V lookup: CDR1 MRHNA, CDR2 SNTAGT. V was clipped by 0 bases and J by 7 bases, with 12 bases between them. This CDR3 contains 14 residues. CDR3 loop: CASSDSKGARGYTF. For the CDR3, the DNA is TGTGCCAGCAGTGACTCGAAAGGGGCGCGTGGCTACACCTTC.

This clone was seen a few times. V usage is TRBV5-4 and J usage is TRBJ1-1, with D tentatively TRBD1 (6 bases). This CDR3 comprises 15 residues. V was shortened by 4 bases and J by 4 bases, with 17 bases between the two germline ends. Germline CDR1 and CDR2: SGHNT and YYREEE (reference sequence). The CDR3 nucleotides read TGTGCCAGCAGCCGGCGGGGGGCAGAAGGCACTGAAGCTTTCTTT. It yields the protein CASSRRGAEGTEAFF.

The chain has TRBV27 and TRBJ1-3; 9 positions agree with TRBD1. Germline CDR1 MNHEY, CDR2 SMNVEV (reference sequence). The trim removed 4 bases at V and 0 bases at J, leaving 4 bases unmatched. The CDR3 spans 16 residues. CDR3 nucleotide sequence: TGTGCCAGCAGTTCGGGACAGGGAGTCTCTGGAAACACCATATATTTT. This translates into CASSSGQGVSGNTIYF.